A single sample gave rise to the 18 T cell receptor beta chains below, sequenced in a study of blood T cells in healthy people across ages. For the second PCR, which ran for 7 to 11 cycles, a sample-barcoded 5' primer and a J-beta primer mix were used. TCRdb re-analysed the 5' RACE reads in MiXCR, keeping a single row per CDR3 protein. This table holds approximately 600,000 distinct CDR3 sequences, about 54% found once. The sample comprised blood. These TCRs come from a man aged 55 to 70 in good health.

In the case of this clonotype: An end of the junction differs from the germline gene, which may be a read error. V usage is TRBV4-2 and J usage is TRBJ1-4, with D possibly TRBD1 on 5 matching bases. From germline, CDR1 is LGHNA and CDR2 YNFKEQ. The CDR3 has 16 residues. In DNA, the CDR3 is TGTGCCAGCAGCCAAGCTGACCTGAGGGGTAATGAAAAACGGTTTTTT. Amino acid sequence: CASSQADLRGNEKRFF.

The chain combines TRBV12-3 or TRBV12-4 with TRBJ1-4, with D tentatively TRBD1 (5 bases). The ends were cut back, 5 bases at V and 7 bases at J, with 20 bases in the middle. This CDR3 spans 16 amino acids. The CDR3 DNA reads TGTGCCAGCAGTCTCTCCGGCAGGGCAGGTGGTGAAAAACTGTTTTTT. Amino acid sequence: CASSLSGRAGGEKLFF.

The rearrangement joins TRBV6-5 to TRBJ2-5, with 14 positions matching TRBD2. J was trimmed by 4 bases and V by 0 bases; bases with no gene match: 7. This CDR3 region has 18 residues. In germline, CDR1 is MNHEY, CDR2 SVGAGI. CDR3 in amino acids: CASSYSWGLAGAGETQYF. In DNA, the CDR3 is TGTGCCAGCAGTTACTCCTGGGGACTAGCGGGGGCCGGAGAGACCCAGTACTTC.

The chain is built from TRBV14 and TRBJ2-1; 7 bases are a match to TRBD1. The germline V gene has CDR1 SGHDN and CDR2 FVKESK. With V trimmed by 4 bases and J by 6 bases, 9 bases remained unmatched. The CDR3 extends over 15 amino acids. The CDR3 loop reads CASSPLDRAGNEQFF. CDR3 DNA: TGTGCCAGCAGCCCCCTCGACAGGGCAGGCAATGAGCAGTTCTTC.

V gene TRBV18 combines with J gene TRBJ2-1, with 11 bases lining up with TRBD2. The CDR3 runs 18 residues. Per the germline V gene, CDR1 is KGHSH and CDR2 is LQKENI. Germline trimming cut 0 bases from V and 2 bases from J; bases unmatched to any gene: 6. The CDR3 nucleotides read TGTGCCAGCTCACCACCCTCTAGCGGGGGGCAAACCTACAATGAGCAGTTCTTC. This gives the protein CASSPPSSGGQTYNEQFF.

The CDR3 is CASSPGLAGKEQFF. As DNA, the CDR3 is TGTGCCAGCAGCCCTGGACTAGCGGGGAAGGAGCAGTTCTTC. V and J are TRBV7-2 and TRBJ2-1; the match to TRBD2 covers 12 bases. Germline-derived CDR1 and CDR2 are SGHTA and FQGNSA. The CDR3 extends over 14 amino acids. Germline trimming cut 5 bases from V and 10 bases from J; bases unmatched to any gene: 6.

In this sample, this clonotype turned up a few times. The J gene is TRBJ2-1, the V gene TRBV12-3 or TRBV12-4, with unresolved D. Trimming removed 2 bases at V and 9 bases at J, with 8 bases between. The CDR3 runs to 12 residues. CDR3 nucleotides: TGTGCCAGCAGTTTACTGAGGCTTGAGCAGTTCTTC. Protein: CASSLLRLEQFF.

The CDR3 sequence: CASSRHPTNEKLFF. Here the CDR3 DNA reads TGTGCCAGCAGCCGGCACCCAACTAATGAAAAACTGTTTTTT. The rearrangement links TRBV3-1 to TRBJ1-4, with D unclear. The CDR3 covers 14 residues. CDR1 and CDR2 (germline): LGHDT, YNNKEL (reference sequence). V was shortened by 4 bases and J by 0 bases, with 6 bases between the two germline ends.

This clonotype was seen only a few times. V and J are TRBV7-4 and TRBJ1-1; D is possibly TRBD1 (5 bases). The CDR3 totals 14 residues. Trimming removed 1 base at V and 6 bases at J, with 12 bases between. Germline values: CDR1 SGHVT, CDR2 SQSDAQ. This CDR3 reads CASSLEEVGAEAFF. The CDR3 DNA is TGTGCCAGCAGCTTAGAGGAGGTGGGGGCTGAAGCTTTCTTT.

This clonotype was seen more than once but under ten times. The V call is TRBV9, the J call TRBJ1-5; possible D gene TRBD1, 6 bases. Germline loops: CDR1 SGDLS, CDR2 YYNGEE. Trimming stripped 0 bases from V and 4 bases from J, with 8 bases between. The CDR3 is 14 amino acids. CDR3 coding DNA: TGTGCCAGCAGCGTAGGACAGGAAAATCAGCCCCAGCATTTT. It translates to CASSVGQENQPQHF.

The rearrangement links TRBV4-1 to TRBJ2-3, with D perhaps given as TRBD1 or TRBD2 (6 bases each). Trimming left V 1 base short and J 0 bases short, with 11 bases between. This CDR3 spans 16 amino acids. Germline values: CDR1 MGHRA, CDR2 YSYEKL. CDR3 in amino acids: CASSQAGAMSTDTQYF. Here the CDR3 DNA reads TGCGCCAGCAGCCAAGCGGGGGCGATGAGCACAGATACGCAGTATTTT.

The chain has TRBV12-3 or TRBV12-4 and TRBJ2-3; 8 bases agree with TRBD1. CDR3 length: 16 amino acids. The trim removed 5 bases at V and 6 bases at J, leaving 13 bases unmatched. The DNA of the CDR3 is TGTGCCAGCAGTCGACAGGGATCAGGGGGCATGGATACGCAGTATTTT. Protein: CASSRQGSGGMDTQYF.

The chain combines TRBV24-1 with TRBJ2-6; the match to TRBD1 covers 7 bases. There are 16 residues in the CDR3. The V gene's germline CDR1 is KGHDR and CDR2 SFDVKD. V lost 5 bases to trimming and J lost 6 bases; unmatched junction nucleotides: 9. The CDR3 DNA reads as TGTGCCACCAGTGGCCCCGTAGGGGGCGAGGCCAACGTCCTGACTTTC. It yields the protein CATSGPVGGEANVLTF.

This chain joins TRBV5-1 and TRBJ2-7, with D maybe TRBD1 (5 bases). V was clipped by 0 bases and J by 0 bases, with 10 bases between them. CDR1 and CDR2 (germline): SGHRS, YFSETQ. CDR3 size: 15 residues. CDR3 loop: CASSLEQVSSYEQYF. CDR3 nucleotide sequence: TGCGCCAGCAGCTTGGAACAGGTGAGCTCCTACGAGCAGTACTTC.

This clonotype was counted at least ten times. This rearrangement joins TRBV5-1 to TRBJ2-5, with a tentative D call TRBD2 (5 bases). Germline V CDR1 and CDR2: SGHRS, YFSETQ. This CDR3 comprises 15 residues. Trimming pared 0 bases from V and 6 bases from J, leaving 15 bases between. The CDR3 loop reads CASSLDGGDGKTQYF. The CDR3 DNA reads TGCGCCAGCAGCTTGGATGGAGGCGACGGGAAGACCCAGTACTTC.

V gene TRBV18 combines with J gene TRBJ2-3; 7 bases fit TRBD2. The length of the CDR3 is 17 residues. Trimming took 0 bases from V and 5 from J; bases not matched to a gene: 11. Per germline, CDR1 KGHSH and CDR2 LQKENI. The CDR3 reads CASSPPGRVRGGDTQYF. CDR3 coding DNA: TGTGCCAGCTCACCACCAGGGAGGGTACGAGGAGGAGATACGCAGTATTTT.

This sequence joins TRBV5-1 and TRBJ2-1; D gene ambiguous. V dropped 2 bases and J dropped 4 bases, with 10 bases sitting between them. The CDR3 has 14 amino acids. Looked up from germline, CDR1 is SGHRS and CDR2 is YFSETQ. The CDR3: CASSFRDNYNEQFF. CDR3 sequence (DNA): TGCGCCAGCAGCTTCAGAGACAATTACAATGAGCAGTTCTTC.

The chain is built from TRBV27 and TRBJ2-1; D perhaps matches TRBD2 (7 bases). V dropped 6 bases and J dropped 8 bases, with 23 bases sitting between them. The V gene's germline CDR1 is MNHEY and CDR2 SMNVEV (reference sequence). The CDR3 is made up of 16 amino acids. For the CDR3, the DNA is TGTGCCAGCAGCCCCCCTCGGTGGGGGGGCCAGGATGAGCAGTTCTTC. Its protein is CASSPPRWGGQDEQFF.